Described below is a single T cell receptor (beta chain) sequence and its context. The data derive from a study of blood T cell repertoires in COVID-19. Original data processing: Amplifying reference gene primers gave estimates of nucleated cell counts. Clones were read by immunoSEQ multiplex PCR, and TCRdb kept only the in-frame ones, dropping some. D and trimming come from the DNA, and the V and J calls and clone size come from that table. This table has around 140,000 clones, around four fifths appearing once. With 6 bases removed from V and 4 bases from J, the gap between germline ends came to 15 bases. Germline CDR1 reads MNHNY; CDR2 reads SVGAGI (reference sequence). This CDR3 is built from 14 residues.

This sequence joins TRBV6-6 and TRBJ2-5, with D possibly being TRBD2 (5 bases). The clonotype comes from a man aged 35-49 years with acute COVID-19. Source material: PBMCs or T cells enriched from blood (not recorded which). The CDR3 DNA sequence: TGTGCCAGCAGGTCCTCGGCTAGCCCAGAGACCCAGTACTTC. This codes for CASRSSASPETQYF.